This record covers a single T cell receptor beta chain. Antigen unknown. The entry originates in a study of cytomegalovirus exposure and HLA in healthy donors. It was with 60 Vbeta and 13 Jbeta primers that the PCR ran. TCRdb's copy holds only in-frame clones and misses some; the assay was immunoSEQ multiplex PCR. The table lists approximately 100,000 clones, roughly a tenth of them singletons, with 5.1% in the top ten. The CDR3 is made up of 13 amino acids. Study-level findings and limits: When a later analysis was performed, an Asian-associated ancestry cluster reportedly had fewer N-insertions than the roughly 640-donor mean. Several of the most significant clusters appeared linked to common viral pathogens, based on a later analysis. In a later analysis, a missense DCLRE1C variant was linked to TCR beta V- and J-gene trimming.

The TCR was taken from a man aged 50-59 years in good health and CMV-seropositive. The chain carries TRBV21-1 and TRBJ2-2; TRBD2 reflects the table's D call only, with no check against the DNA. TRBV21-1 is flagged as a pseudogene. The sequenced sample consisted of PBMCs. CDR3 protein: CASSKASRSRLFF. CDR3 nucleotides: TGTGCCAGCAGCAAAGCTTCCCGGTCAAGGCTGTTTTTT.